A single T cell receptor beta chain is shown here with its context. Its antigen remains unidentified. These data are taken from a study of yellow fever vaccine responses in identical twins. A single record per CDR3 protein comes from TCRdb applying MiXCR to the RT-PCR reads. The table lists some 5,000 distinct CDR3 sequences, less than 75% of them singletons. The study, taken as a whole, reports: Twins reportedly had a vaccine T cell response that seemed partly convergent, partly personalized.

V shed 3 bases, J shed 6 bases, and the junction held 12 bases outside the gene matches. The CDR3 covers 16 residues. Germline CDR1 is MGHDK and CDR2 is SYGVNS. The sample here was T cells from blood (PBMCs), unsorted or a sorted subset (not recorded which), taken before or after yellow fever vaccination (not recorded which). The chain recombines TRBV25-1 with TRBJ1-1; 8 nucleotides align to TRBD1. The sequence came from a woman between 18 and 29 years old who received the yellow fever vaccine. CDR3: CASSDQQGVLGAEAFF. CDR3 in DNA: TGTGCCAGCAGTGACCAACAGGGGGTCTTGGGGGCTGAAGCTTTCTTT.